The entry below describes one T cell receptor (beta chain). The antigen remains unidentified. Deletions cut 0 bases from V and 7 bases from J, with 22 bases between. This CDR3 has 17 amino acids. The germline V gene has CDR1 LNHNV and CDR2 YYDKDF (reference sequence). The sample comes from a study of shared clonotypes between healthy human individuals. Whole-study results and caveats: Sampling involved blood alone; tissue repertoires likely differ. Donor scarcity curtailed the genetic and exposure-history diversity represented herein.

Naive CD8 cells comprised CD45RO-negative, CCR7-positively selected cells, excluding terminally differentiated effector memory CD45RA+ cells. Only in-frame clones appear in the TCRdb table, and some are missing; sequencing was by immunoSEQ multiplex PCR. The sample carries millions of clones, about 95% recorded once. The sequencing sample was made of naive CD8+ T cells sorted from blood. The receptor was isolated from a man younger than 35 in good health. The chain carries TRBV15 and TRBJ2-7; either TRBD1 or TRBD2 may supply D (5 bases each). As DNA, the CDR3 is TGTGCCACCAGCAGAGATAGTCTCGGGGCTTCCTTAGGGGAGCAGTACTTC. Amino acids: CATSRDSLGASLGEQYF.